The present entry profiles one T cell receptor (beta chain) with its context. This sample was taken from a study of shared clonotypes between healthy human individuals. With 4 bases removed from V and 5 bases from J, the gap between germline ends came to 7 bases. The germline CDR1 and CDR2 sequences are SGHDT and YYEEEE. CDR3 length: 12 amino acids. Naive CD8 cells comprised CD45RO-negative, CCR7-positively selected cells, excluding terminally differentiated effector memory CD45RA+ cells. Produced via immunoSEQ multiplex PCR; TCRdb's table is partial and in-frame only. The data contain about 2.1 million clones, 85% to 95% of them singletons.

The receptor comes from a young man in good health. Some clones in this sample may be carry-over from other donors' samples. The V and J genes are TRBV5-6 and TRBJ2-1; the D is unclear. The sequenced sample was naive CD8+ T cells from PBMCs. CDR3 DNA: TGTGCCAGCAGCGCTTCTAACAATGAGCAGTTCTTC. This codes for CASSASNNEQFF.